Here is one T cell receptor (beta chain) with its context. Its antigen is unknown. No qualities accompany the bases; no much larger clone lies one base away. Participants in the prospective study were aged about 18 to 95 years, lived in 20 to 30 United States geographic areas, and enrolled through a virtual design. In the prospective study, cohorts were assigned on the basis of participant-reported clinical history obtained from a screening survey and a study questionnaire. Recovered participants in ImmuneRACE Cohort 3 were defined as having two consecutive negative NP/OP PCR tests, clearance from a healthcare professional, or resolution of symptoms. Each participant in the prospective study had whole blood, serum and a nasopharyngeal or oropharyngeal swab collected by mobile phlebotomists. Over a 2-month period, participants in the prospective study had the option of providing additional blood draws and questionnaires. Blood samples from the prospective study were shipped frozen or at room temperature prior to DNA extraction.

The immunoSEQ Assay, a bias-controlled multiplex PCR, was used to amplify TCRbeta CDR3 regions from genomic DNA. From the authors' description of their analysis: Nucleated cell counts per sample were estimated from amplification of reference gene primers within the assay. To quantify the absolute abundance of each unique TCRbeta CDR3 rearrangement, sequence reads were collapsed and filtered. For each sample, productive Simpson clonality was calculated as the square root of Simpson's diversity index across productive rearrangements. The table was pulled from immuneACCESS by TCRdb, which kept in-frame rearrangements only. Such tables lose some clones; where checked, under half of the loss comes from unresolved V genes, and the rest has no known cause. D and trimming were read from the DNA, whereas the V and J calls and clone size are those reported in that table. This sample gives approximately 490,000 clones in total; around 85% of them show up just once. Of the sample, approximately 8% is held by the ten largest clones.

The sample originates from a study of blood T cell repertoires in COVID-19 (dated by TCRdb to 2018 to 2021). With regard to the full study: Collaborator samples came from the United States, Italy and Spain and covered acute and convalescent phases of COVID-19. The material from the prospective study consisted of cDNA or gDNA derived from T cells, B-cell-depleted T cells, or PBMCs. The dataset comprised deeply sampled blood TCRbeta repertoires from subjects exposed to, actively infected with, or recovered from COVID-19. A freely available public database, intended as a resource for researchers studying the immune response to SARS-CoV-2, is where the repertoires were released. Samples came from the ongoing ImmuneRACE study (first 160 participants) plus 1,254 subjects from 6 global collaborators. Nearly every sample came with metadata listing a de-identified subject ID, COVID-19 status, age in years and sex. Where HLA class I and class II types were available, the types were taken from metadata supplied by the sample provider, not from assay-based typing.

The investigation overall reported the following: Clinical and demographic metadata were provided uncurated, with the amount varying by source and participant.

V is cut back by 5 bases and J by 0 bases, with 12 bases in the junction unmatched. Its CDR3 holds 17 amino acids, cysteine through phenylalanine. Just the 51-base CDR3 DNA is kept, in frame starting at base 1. Reading the germline V gene (reference sequence) gives CDR1 LNHDA and CDR2 SQIVND. The source of this sequence is a woman aged 60 to 75 who had recovered from COVID-19. The chain is made from TRBV19 and TRBJ1-2, and 7 junction bases match TRBD1. Input material: PBMCs or T cells enriched from blood (not recorded which). The CDR3 has the sequence CASSPRTGPQANYGYTF. At the DNA level, the sequence is TGTGCCAGTAGTCCCCGGACAGGCCCTCAAGCTAACTATGGCTACACCTTC.